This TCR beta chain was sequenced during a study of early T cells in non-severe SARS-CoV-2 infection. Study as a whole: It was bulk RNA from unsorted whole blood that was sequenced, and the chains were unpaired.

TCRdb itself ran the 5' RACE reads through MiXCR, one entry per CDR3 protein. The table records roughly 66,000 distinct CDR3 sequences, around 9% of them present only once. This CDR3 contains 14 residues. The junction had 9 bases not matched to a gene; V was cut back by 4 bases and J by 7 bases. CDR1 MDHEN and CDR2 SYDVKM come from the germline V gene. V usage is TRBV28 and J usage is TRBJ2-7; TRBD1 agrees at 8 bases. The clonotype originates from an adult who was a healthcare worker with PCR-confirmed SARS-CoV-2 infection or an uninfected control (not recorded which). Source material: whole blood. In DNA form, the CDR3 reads TGTGCCAGCAGTTGGGCTCAGGGGGCATTAGAGCAGTACTTC. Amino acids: CASSWAQGALEQYF.